This T cell receptor (beta chain) was found in a study of blood T cell repertoires in COVID-19 (dated by TCRdb to the early 2020s). A note on the overall study: Samples from collaborators originated in the United States, Italy and Spain and spanned both the acute and convalescent phases of COVID-19. Where HLA class I and class II types were available, the types were taken from metadata supplied by the sample provider, not from assay-based typing. The prospective study material was composed of cDNA or gDNA derived from T cells, B-cell-depleted T cells, or PBMCs. The sample metadata nearly always contained a de-identified subject ID, COVID-19 status, age in years and sex. Samples came from the ongoing ImmuneRACE study (first 160 participants) plus 1,254 subjects from 6 global collaborators. The repertoires were released in a freely available public database meant as a resource for research on the immune response to SARS-CoV-2. The dataset comprised deeply sampled blood TCRbeta repertoires from subjects exposed to, actively infected with, or recovered from COVID-19. The research as a whole found: The amount of clinical and demographic metadata varied by source and participant and was provided uncurated.

The germline V gene encodes CDR1 LGHNA and CDR2 YSLEER. Spanning cysteine to phenylalanine, the CDR3 consists of 17 amino acids. Of all the DNA, just the CDR3 is kept, 51 bases in frame from base 1. Relative to germline, V is missing 3 bases and J is missing 8 bases, with 15 bases of the junction outside any gene match. The immunoSEQ Assay, a bias-controlled multiplex PCR, was used to amplify TCRbeta CDR3 regions from genomic DNA. Processing in the source paper ran as follows. The number of nucleated cells in each sample was estimated from the amplification of reference gene primers within the assay. Sequence reads were collapsed and filtered to measure the absolute abundance of every unique TCRbeta CDR3 rearrangement. Productive Simpson clonality was computed per sample as the square root of Simpson's diversity index over productive rearrangements. As stored in TCRdb, this immuneACCESS dataset retains in-frame rearrangements with V and J assigned. A fraction of the clones does not appear; measured against another copy, unresolved V genes explain less than half of the discrepancy, and the remainder lacks a known reason. V, J and clone size reflect that table, while D and trimming were determined from the DNA. The sample data list about 67,000 clones, and about 89% of these were observed just once. 5% to 6.5% of the sample comes from the top ten.

In this sample, this clone turned up a few times. Its cognate antigen has yet to be identified. No clone much larger than this one lies a single base away; base qualities are absent. Collaborating institutions collected whole blood in K2EDTA tubes following their own protocols. Collaborator samples were shipped for TCRbeta analysis as frozen whole blood, isolated PBMCs, or DNA extracted from either sample type. Sequenced sample: peripheral blood. The clonotype was recovered from a man aged 50 or older with active COVID-19. The V and J segments used are TRBV4-3 and TRBJ2-1; TRBD2 matches 8 bases in the middle. CDR3 region: CASSQEDLGLAPHEQFF. Read as DNA, the sequence is TGCGCCAGCAGCCAGGAAGATCTCGGACTAGCCCCCCATGAGCAGTTCTTC.